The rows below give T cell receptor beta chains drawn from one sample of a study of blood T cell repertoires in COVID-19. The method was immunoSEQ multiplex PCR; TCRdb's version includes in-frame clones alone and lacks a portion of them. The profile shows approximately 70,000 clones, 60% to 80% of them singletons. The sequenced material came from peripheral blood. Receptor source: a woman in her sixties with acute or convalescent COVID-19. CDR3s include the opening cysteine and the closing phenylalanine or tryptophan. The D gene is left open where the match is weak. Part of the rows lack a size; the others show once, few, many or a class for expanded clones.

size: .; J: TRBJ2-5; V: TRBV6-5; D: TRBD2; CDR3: CASSPGTSGGETQYF; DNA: TGTGCCAGCAGTCCCGGGACTAGCGGGGGAGAGACCCAGTACTTC
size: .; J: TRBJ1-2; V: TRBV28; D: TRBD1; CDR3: CASSFTGGVSFGYTF; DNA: TGTGCCAGCAGTTTTACAGGGGGCGTGAGTTTTGGCTACACCTTC
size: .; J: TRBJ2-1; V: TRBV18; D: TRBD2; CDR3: CASSPISGGPEFF; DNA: TGTGCCAGCTCACCGATTAGCGGGGGCCCGGAGTTCTTC
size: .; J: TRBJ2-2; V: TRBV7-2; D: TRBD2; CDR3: CASSHFRGGAVGELFF; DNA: TGTGCCAGCAGCCATTTTCGCGGGGGGGCGGTCGGGGAGCTGTTTTTT
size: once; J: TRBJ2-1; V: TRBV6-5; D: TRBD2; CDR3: CASTLSGSSYNEQFF; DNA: TGTGCCAGCACCCTTAGCGGGAGCTCCTACAATGAGCAGTTCTTC
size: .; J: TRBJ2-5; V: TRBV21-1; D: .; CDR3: CASSKVREETQYF; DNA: TGTGCCAGCAGCAAAGTGAGAGAAGAGACCCAGTACTTC
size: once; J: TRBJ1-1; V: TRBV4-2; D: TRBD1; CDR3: CASSQDRAGGTEAFF; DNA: TGTGCCAGCAGCCAAGATAGAGCAGGGGGCACTGAAGCTTTCTTT
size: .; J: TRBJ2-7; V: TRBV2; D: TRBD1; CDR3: CASSFNPGQNYEQYF; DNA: TGTGCCAGCAGTTTCAATCCGGGACAGAACTACGAGCAGTACTTC
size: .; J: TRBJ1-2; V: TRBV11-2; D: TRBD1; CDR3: CASSRQGGYTF; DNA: TGTGCCAGCAGTCGACAGGGGGGCTACACCTTC
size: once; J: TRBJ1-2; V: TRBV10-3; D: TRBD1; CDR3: CAISESTPGQGARGYTF; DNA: TGTGCCATCAGTGAGTCAACCCCGGGACAGGGGGCGCGGGGCTACACCTTC
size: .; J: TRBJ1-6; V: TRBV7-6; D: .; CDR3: CASSLGTRDSPLHF; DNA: TGTGCCAGCAGCTTAGGCACCCGGGATTCACCCCTCCACTTT
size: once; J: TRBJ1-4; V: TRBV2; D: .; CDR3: CASSSQLGGDEKLFF; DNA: TGTGCCAGCAGCTCCCAACTGGGGGGAGATGAAAAACTGTTTTTT